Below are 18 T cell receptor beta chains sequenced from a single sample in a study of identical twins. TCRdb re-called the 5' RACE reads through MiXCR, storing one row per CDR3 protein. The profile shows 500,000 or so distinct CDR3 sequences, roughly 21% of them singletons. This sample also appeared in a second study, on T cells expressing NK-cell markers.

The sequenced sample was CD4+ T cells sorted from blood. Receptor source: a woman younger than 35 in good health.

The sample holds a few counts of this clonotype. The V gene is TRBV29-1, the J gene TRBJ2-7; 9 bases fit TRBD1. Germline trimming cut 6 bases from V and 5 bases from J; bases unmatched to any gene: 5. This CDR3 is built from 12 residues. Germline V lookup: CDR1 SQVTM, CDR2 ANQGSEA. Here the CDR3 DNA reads TGCAGCGTAAACAGGGGGCGGAACGAGCAGTACTTC. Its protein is CSVNRGRNEQYF.

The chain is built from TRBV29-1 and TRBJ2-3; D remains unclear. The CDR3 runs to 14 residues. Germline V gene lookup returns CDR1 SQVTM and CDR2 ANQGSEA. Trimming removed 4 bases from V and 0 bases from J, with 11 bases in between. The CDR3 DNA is TGCAGCGTTGTCGGCACGTTTAGCACAGATACGCAGTATTTT. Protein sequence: CSVVGTFSTDTQYF.

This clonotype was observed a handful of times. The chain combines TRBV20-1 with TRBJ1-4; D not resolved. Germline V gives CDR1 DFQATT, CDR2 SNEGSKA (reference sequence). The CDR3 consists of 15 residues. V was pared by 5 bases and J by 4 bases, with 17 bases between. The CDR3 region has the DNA TGCAGTGCTCCCATTCCCGGGGTTGGTAATGAAAAACTGTTTTTT. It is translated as CSAPIPGVGNEKLFF.

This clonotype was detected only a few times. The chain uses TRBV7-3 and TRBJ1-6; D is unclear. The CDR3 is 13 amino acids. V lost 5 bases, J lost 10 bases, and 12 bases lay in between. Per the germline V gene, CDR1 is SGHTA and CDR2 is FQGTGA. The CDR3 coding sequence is TGTGCCAGCAGCCCAGGCAGAGGGTCACCCCTCCACTTT. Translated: CASSPGRGSPLHF.

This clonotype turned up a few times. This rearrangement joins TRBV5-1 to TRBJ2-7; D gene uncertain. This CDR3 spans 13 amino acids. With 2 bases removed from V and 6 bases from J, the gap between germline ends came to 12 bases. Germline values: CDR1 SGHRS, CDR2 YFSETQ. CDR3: CASSFGRWGEQYF. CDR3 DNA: TGCGCCAGCAGCTTCGGCAGATGGGGCGAGCAGTACTTC. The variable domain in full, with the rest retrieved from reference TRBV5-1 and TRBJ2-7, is KAGVTQTPRYLIKTRGQQVTLSCSPISGHRSVSWYQQTPGQGLQFLFEYFSETQRNKGNFPGRFSGRQFSNSRSEMNVSTLELGDSALYLCASSFGRWGEQYFGPGTRLTVT.

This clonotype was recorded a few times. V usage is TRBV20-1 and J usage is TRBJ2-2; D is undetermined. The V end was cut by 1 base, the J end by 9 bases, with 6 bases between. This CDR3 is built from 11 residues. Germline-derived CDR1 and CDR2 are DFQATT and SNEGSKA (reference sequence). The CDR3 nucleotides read TGCAGTGCTAGAGCCCCCAGGGAGCTGTTTTTT. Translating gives CSARAPRELFF.

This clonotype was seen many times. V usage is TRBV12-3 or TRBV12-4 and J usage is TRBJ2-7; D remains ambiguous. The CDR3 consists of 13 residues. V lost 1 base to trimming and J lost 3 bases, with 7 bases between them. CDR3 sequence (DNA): TGTGCCAGCAGTTTAGGATCCGGCTACGAGCAGTACTTC. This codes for CASSLGSGYEQYF.

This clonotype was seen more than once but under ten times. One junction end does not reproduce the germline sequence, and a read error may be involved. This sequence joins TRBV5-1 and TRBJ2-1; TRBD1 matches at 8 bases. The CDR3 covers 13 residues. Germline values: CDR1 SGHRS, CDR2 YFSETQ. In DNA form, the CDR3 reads TGCGCCAGCAGCTTGTCAGCTGCAGGGGGCATCGACTTC. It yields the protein CASSLSAAGGIDF.

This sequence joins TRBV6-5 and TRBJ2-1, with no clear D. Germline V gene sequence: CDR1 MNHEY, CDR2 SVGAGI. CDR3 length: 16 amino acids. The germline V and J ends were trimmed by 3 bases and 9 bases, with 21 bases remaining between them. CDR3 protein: CASSYPNRPERSEQFF. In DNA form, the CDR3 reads TGTGCCAGCAGTTATCCAAATAGGCCCGAGAGGAGTGAGCAGTTCTTC.

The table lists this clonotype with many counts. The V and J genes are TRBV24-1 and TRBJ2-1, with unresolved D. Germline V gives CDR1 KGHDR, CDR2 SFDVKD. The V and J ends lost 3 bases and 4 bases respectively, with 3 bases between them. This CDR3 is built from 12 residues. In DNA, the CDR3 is TGTGCCACCAGTGATCCGTACAATGAGCAGTTCTTC. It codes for CATSDPYNEQFF.

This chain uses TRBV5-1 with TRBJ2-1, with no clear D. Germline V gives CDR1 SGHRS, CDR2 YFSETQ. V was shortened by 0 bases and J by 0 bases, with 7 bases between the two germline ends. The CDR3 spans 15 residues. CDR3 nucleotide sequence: TGCGCCAGCAGCTTGGAGACGCCCTCCTACAATGAGCAGTTCTTC. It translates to CASSLETPSYNEQFF.

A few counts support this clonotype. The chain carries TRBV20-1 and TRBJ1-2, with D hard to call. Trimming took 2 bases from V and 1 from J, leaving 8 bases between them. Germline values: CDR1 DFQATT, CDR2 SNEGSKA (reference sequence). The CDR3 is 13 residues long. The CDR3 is CSARSYFNYGYTF. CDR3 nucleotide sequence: TGCAGTGCTAGATCCTATTTTAACTATGGCTACACCTTC.

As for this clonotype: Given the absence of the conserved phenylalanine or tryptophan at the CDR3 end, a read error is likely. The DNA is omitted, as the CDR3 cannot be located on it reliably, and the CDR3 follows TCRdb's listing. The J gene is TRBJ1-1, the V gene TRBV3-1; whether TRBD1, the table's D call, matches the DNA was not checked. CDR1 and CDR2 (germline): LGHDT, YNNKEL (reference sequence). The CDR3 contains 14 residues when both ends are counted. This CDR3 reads CASSQPLIPGPHSL.

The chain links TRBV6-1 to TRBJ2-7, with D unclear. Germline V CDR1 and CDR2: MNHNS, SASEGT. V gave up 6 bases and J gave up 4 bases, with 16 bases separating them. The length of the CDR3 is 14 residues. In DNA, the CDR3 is TGTGCCAGCAGAACGGCGCAGACAAGTTACGAGCAGTACTTC. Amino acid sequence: CASRTAQTSYEQYF.

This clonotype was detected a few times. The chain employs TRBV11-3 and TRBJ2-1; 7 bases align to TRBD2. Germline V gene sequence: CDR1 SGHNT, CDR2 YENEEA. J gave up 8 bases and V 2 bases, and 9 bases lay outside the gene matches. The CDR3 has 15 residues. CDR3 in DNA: TGTGCCAGCAGCTTAAGTACGGGAGGTGGGGATGAGCAGTTCTTC. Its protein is CASSLSTGGGDEQFF.

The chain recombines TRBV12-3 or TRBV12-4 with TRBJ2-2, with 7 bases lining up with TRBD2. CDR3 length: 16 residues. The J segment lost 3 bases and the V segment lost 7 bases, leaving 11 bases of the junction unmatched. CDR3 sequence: CASNNWGGVDTGELFF. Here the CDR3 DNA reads TGTGCCAGCAATAATTGGGGGGGAGTGGACACCGGGGAGCTGTTTTTT.

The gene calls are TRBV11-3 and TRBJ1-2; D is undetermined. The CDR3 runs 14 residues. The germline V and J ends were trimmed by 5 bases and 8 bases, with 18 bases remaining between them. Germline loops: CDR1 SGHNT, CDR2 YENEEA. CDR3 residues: CASSASGSSLGYTF. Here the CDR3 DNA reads TGTGCCAGCAGCGCAAGCGGGTCTTCTCTAGGCTACACCTTC. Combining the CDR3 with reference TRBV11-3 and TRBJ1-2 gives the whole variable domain EAGVVQSPRYKIIEKKQPVAFWCNPISGHNTLYWYLQNLGQGPELLIRYENEEAVDDSQLPKDRFSAERLKGVDSTLKIQPAELGDSAVYLCASSASGSSLGYTFGSGTRLTVV.

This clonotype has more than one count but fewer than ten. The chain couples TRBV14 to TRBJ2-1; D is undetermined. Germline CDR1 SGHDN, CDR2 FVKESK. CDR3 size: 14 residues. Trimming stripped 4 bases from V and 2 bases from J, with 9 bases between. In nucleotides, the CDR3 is TGTGCCAGCAGCCCCGATTCCACCTACAATGAGCAGTTCTTC. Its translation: CASSPDSTYNEQFF.